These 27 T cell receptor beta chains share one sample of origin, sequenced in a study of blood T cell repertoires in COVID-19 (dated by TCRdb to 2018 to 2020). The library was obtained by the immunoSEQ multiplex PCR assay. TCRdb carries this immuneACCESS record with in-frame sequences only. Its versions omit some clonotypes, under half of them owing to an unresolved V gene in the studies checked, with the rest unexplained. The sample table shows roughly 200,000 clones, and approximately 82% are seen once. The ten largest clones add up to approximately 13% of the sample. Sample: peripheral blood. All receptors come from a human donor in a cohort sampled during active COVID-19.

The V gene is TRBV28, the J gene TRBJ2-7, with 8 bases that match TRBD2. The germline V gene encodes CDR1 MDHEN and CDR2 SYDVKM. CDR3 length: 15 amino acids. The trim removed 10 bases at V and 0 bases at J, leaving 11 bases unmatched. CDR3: CATLTGLAGSYEQYF. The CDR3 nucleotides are TGTGCCACCTTGACTGGGCTAGCGGGCTCCTACGAGCAGTACTTC.

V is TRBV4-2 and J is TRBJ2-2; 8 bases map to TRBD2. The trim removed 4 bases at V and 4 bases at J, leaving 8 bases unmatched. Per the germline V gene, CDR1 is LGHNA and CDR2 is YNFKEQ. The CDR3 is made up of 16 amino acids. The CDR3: CASSRGSGISTGELFF. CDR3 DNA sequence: TGTGCCAGCAGCCGGGGTAGCGGGATCAGCACCGGGGAGCTGTTTTTT.

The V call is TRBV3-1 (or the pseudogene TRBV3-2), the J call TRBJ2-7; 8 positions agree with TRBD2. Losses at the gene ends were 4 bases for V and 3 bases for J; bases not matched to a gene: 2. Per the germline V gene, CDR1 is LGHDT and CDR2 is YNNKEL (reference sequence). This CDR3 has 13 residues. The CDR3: CASSRTSNYEQYF. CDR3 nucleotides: TGTGCCAGCAGCCGGACTAGCAACTACGAGCAGTACTTC.

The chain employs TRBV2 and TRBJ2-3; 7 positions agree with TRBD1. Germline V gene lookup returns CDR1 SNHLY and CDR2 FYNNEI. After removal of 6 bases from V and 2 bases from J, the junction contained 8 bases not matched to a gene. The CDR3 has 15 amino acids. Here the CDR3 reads CASRLTGNPTDTQYF. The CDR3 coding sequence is TGTGCCAGCAGGCTGACAGGGAACCCCACAGATACGCAGTATTTT.

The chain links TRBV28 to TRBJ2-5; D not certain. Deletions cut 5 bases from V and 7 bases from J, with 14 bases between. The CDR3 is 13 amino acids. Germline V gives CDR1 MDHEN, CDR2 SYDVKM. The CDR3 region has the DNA TGTGCCAGCAGTAACAGCCGAGCCGGGACCCAGTACTTC. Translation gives CASSNSRAGTQYF.

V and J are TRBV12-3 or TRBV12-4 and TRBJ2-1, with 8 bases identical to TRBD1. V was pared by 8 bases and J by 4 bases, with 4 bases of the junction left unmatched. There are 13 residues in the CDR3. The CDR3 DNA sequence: TGTGCCAGCGGAACAGGGGGATACAATGAGCAGTTCTTC. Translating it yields CASGTGGYNEQFF.

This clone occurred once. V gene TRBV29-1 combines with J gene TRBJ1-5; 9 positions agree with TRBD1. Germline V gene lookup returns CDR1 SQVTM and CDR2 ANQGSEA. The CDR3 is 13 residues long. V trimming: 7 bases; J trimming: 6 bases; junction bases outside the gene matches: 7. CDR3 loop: CSARTGAGQPQHF. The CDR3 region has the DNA TGCAGCGCCCGGACAGGGGCGGGTCAGCCCCAGCATTTT.

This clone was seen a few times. CDR3 coding DNA: TGTGCCAGCAGAAGAGCACTAGCGGGGAACGAGCAGTACTTC. It yields the protein CASRRALAGNEQYF. The chain uses TRBV28 and TRBJ2-7; 10 nucleotides align to TRBD2. This CDR3 contains 14 residues. Germline-derived CDR1 and CDR2 are MDHEN and SYDVKM. The V segment lost 6 bases and the J segment 5 bases; nucleotides outside the gene matches: 7.

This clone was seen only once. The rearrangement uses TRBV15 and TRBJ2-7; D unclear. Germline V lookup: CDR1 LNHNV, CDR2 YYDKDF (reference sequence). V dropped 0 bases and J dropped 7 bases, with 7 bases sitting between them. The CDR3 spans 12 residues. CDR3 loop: CATSRDLGEQYF. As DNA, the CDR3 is TGTGCCACCAGCAGAGATCTCGGGGAGCAGTACTTC.

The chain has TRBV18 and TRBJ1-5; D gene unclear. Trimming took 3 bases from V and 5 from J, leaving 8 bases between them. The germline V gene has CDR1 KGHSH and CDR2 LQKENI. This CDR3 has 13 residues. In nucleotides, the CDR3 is TGTGCCAGCTCACCCTCGGTGGATCAGCCCCAGCATTTT. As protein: CASSPSVDQPQHF.

DNA of the CDR3: TGTGCTAGTGGTTTGGTAGGAGGGAAGGATGAGCAGTTCTTC. Translating it yields CASGLVGGKDEQFF. The gene calls are TRBV12-5 and TRBJ2-1; possible D gene TRBD2, 6 bases. Per germline, CDR1 LGHNT and CDR2 FRNRAP. The length of the CDR3 is 14 residues. Trimming took 0 bases from V and 8 from J, leaving 11 bases between them.

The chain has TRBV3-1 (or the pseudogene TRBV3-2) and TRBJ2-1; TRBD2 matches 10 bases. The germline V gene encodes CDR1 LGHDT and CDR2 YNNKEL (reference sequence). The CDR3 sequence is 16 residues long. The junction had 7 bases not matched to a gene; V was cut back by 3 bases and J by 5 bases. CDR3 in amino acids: CASSHARTSGDNEQFF. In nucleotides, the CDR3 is TGTGCCAGCAGCCACGCGAGGACTAGCGGTGACAATGAGCAGTTCTTC.

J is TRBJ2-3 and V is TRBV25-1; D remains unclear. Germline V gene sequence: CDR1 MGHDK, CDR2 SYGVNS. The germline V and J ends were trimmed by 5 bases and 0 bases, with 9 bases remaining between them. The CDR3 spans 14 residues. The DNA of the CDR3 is TGTGCCAGCAGTCGGCAGGAAAGCACAGATACGCAGTATTTT. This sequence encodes CASSRQESTDTQYF.

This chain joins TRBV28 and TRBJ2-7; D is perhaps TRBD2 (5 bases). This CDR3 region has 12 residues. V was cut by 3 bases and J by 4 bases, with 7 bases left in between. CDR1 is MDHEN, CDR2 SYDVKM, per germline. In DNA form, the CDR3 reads TGTGCCAGCAGTTTCACGGGATACGAGCAGTACTTC. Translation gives CASSFTGYEQYF.

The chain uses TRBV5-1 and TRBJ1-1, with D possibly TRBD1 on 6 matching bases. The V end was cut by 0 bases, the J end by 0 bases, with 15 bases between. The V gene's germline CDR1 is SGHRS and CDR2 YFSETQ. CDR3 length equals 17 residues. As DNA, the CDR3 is TGCGCCAGCAGCTTGGCCGGTAGATCAGGGGTGAACACTGAAGCTTTCTTT. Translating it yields CASSLAGRSGVNTEAFF.

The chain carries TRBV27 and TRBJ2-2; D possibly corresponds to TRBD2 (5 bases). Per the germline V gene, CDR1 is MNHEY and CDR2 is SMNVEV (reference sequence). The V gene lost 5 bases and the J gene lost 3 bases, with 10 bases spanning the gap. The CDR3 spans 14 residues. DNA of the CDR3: TGTGCCAGCAGTCCTAGCCACTACACCGGGGAGCTGTTTTTT. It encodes CASSPSHYTGELFF.

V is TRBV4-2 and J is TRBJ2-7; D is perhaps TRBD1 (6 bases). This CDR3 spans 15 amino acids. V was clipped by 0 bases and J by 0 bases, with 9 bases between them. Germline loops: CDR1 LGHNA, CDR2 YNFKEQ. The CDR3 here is CASSQEGHSSYEQYF. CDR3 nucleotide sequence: TGTGCCAGCAGCCAAGAGGGACACAGCTCCTACGAGCAGTACTTC.

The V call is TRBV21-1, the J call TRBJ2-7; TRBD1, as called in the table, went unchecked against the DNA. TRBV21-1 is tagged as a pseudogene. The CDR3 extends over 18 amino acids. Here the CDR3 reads CASSPRPITGEPSYEQYF. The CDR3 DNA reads TGTGCCAGCAGCCCCCGCCCGATCACAGGGGAACCCTCCTACGAGCAGTACTTC.

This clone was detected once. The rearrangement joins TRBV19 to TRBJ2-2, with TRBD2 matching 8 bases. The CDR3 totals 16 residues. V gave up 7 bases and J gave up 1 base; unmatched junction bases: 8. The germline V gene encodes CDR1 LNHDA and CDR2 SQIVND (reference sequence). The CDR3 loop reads CASTGGMGENTGELFF. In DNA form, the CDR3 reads TGTGCCAGTACGGGGGGGATGGGCGAGAACACCGGGGAGCTGTTTTTT.

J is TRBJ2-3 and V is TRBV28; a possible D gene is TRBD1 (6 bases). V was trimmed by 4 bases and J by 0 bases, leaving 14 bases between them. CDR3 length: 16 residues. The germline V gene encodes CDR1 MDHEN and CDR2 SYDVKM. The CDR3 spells CASSSPQGPSTDTQYF. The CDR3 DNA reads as TGTGCCAGCAGTTCCCCCCAGGGGCCCAGCACAGATACGCAGTATTTT.

The CDR3 spells CASSQRGQPLYGYTF. As DNA, the CDR3 is TGTGCCAGCAGCCAGAGGGGACAGCCTCTCTATGGCTACACCTTC. The rearrangement uses TRBV3-1 (or the pseudogene TRBV3-2) and TRBJ1-2, with 7 bases aligning to TRBD1. Germline values: CDR1 LGHDT, CDR2 YNNKEL (reference sequence). CDR3 length: 15 residues. V dropped 3 bases and J dropped 4; count of bases not matched to a gene: 8.

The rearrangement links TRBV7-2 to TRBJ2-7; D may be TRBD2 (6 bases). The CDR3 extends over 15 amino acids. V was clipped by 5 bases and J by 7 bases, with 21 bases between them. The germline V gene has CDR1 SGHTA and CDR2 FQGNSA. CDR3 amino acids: CASSTPSGLRAEQYF. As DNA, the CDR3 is TGTGCCAGCAGCACTCCGTCGGGACTCCGTGCAGAGCAGTACTTC. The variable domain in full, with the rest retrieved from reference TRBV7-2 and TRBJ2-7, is GAGVSQSPSNKVTEKGKDVELRCDPISGHTALYWYRQSLGQGLEFLIYFQGNSAPDKSGLPSDRFSAERTGGSVSTLTIQRTQQEDSAVYLCASSTPSGLRAEQYFGPGTRLTVT.

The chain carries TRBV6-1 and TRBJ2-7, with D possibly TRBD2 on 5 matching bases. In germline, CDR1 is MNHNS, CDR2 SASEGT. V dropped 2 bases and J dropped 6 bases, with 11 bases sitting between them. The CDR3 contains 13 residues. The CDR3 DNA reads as TGTGCCAGCAGTGAACCGGGGATTGGCGAGCAGTACTTC. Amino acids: CASSEPGIGEQYF.

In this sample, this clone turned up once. As DNA, the CDR3 is TGTGCCTGCCGGGACAGGGGTAATTCACCCCTCCACTTT. It is translated as CACRDRGNSPLHF. The chain joins TRBV2 to TRBJ1-6; 10 bases are a match to TRBD1. Germline values: CDR1 SNHLY, CDR2 FYNNEI. The ends lost 11 bases at V and 6 bases at J; junction bases unmatched: 4. This CDR3 has 13 residues.

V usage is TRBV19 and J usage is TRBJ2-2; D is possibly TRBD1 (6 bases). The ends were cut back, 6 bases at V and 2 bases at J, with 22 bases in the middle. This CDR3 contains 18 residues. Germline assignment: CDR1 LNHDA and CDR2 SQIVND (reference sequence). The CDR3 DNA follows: TGTGCCAGTAGGCCTCCTAGTGGGGGCCTACCCAACACCGGGGAGCTGTTTTTT. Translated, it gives CASRPPSGGLPNTGELFF.

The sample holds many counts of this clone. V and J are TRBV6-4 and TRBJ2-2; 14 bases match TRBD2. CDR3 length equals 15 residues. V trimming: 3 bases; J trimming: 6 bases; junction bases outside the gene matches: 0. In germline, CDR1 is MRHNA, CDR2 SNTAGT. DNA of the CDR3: TGTGCCAGCAGTGAGGGACTAGCGGGAGCCGGGGAGCTGTTTTTT. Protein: CASSEGLAGAGELFF.

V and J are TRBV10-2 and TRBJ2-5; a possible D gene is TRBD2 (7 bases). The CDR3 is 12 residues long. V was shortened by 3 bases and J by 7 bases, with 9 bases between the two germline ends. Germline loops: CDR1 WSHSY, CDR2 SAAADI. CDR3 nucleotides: TGCGCCAGCAGTGATGCGGGGGCGACCCAGTACTTC. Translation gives CASSDAGATQYF.